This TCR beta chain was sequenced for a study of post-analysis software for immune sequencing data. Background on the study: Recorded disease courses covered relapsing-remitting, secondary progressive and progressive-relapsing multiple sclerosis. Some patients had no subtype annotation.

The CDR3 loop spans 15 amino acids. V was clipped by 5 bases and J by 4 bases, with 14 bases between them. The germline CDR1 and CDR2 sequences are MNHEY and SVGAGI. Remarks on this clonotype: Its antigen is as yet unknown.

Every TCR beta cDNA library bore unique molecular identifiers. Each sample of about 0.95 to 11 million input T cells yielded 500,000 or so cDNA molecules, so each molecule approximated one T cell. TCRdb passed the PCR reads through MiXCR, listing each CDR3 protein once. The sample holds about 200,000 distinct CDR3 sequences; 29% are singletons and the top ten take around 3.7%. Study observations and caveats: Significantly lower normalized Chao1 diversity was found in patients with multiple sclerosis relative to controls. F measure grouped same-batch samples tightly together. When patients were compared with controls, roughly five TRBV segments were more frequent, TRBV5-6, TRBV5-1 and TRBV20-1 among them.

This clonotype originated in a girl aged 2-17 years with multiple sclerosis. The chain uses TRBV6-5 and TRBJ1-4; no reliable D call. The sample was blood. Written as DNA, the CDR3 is TGTGCCAGCAGTCCCGCGGCAGGAGTTAATGAAAAACTGTTTTTT. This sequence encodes CASSPAAGVNEKLFF.